Listed below are T cell receptor beta chains from one sample, sequenced in a study of cytomegalovirus exposure and HLA in healthy donors. The table came from immunoSEQ multiplex PCR; TCRdb's copy has only in-frame clones and leaves some out. This table holds approximately 270,000 clones, around 90% found once. What was sequenced was PBMCs. Receptors originate from a woman between 18 and 30 years old in good health and CMV-seronegative. CDR3s include the opening cysteine and the closing phenylalanine or tryptophan. A D gene is named only where the DNA matches it firmly. Size is omitted from some rows. Given values are once, few, many or a class for expanded clones.

clone_size: -; d_call: -; v_call: TRBV5-1; j_call: TRBJ1-6; cdr3_aa: CASSLDSRGNNSPLHF; cdr3_nt: TGCGCCAGCAGCTTGGATTCGAGGGGGAATAATTCACCCCTCCACTTT
clone_size: -; d_call: -; v_call: TRBV4-1; j_call: TRBJ1-1; cdr3_aa: CASSQLTGGNTEAFF; cdr3_nt: TGCGCCAGCAGCCAATTGACAGGAGGGAACACTGAAGCTTTCTTT
clone_size: -; d_call: TRBD2; v_call: TRBV11-2; j_call: TRBJ2-3; cdr3_aa: CASSFLAGDTDTQYF; cdr3_nt: TGTGCCAGCAGCTTCCTAGCGGGGGACACAGATACGCAGTATTTT
clone_size: -; d_call: TRBD2; v_call: TRBV5-4; j_call: TRBJ2-5; cdr3_aa: CASSPGKVAGGQETQYF; cdr3_nt: TGTGCCAGCAGCCCGGGGAAGGTAGCGGGGGGGCAAGAGACCCAGTACTTC
clone_size: -; d_call: -; v_call: TRBV5-6; j_call: TRBJ1-3; cdr3_aa: CASSFGRASGNTIYF; cdr3_nt: TGTGCCAGCAGCTTCGGCAGGGCCTCTGGAAACACCATATATTTT
clone_size: once; d_call: TRBD1; v_call: TRBV5-4; j_call: TRBJ1-1; cdr3_aa: CASQRTGQNTEAFF; cdr3_nt: TGTGCCAGTCAGAGGACAGGACAAAACACTGAAGCTTTCTTT
clone_size: once; d_call: -; v_call: TRBV5-1; j_call: TRBJ1-2; cdr3_aa: CASSGGTGFRYGYTF; cdr3_nt: TGCGCCAGCAGCGGCGGCACAGGCTTCCGCTATGGCTACACCTTC
clone_size: -; d_call: TRBD1; v_call: TRBV6-6; j_call: TRBJ2-1; cdr3_aa: CASSKLGQGMLDEQFF; cdr3_nt: TGTGCCAGCAGTAAATTAGGACAGGGGATGTTGGATGAGCAGTTCTTC
clone_size: -; d_call: TRBD1; v_call: TRBV15; j_call: TRBJ1-1; cdr3_aa: CATSSLSGTGALAEAFF; cdr3_nt: TGTGCCACCAGCAGCCTCTCCGGGACAGGGGCTCTTGCTGAAGCTTTCTTT
clone_size: -; d_call: -; v_call: TRBV5-5; j_call: TRBJ2-3; cdr3_aa: CASSLGQNFPDTQYF; cdr3_nt: TGTGCCAGCAGCTTGGGACAGAATTTTCCAGATACGCAGTATTTT
clone_size: -; d_call: -; v_call: TRBV29-1; j_call: TRBJ1-1; cdr3_aa: CSELDSISTEAFF; cdr3_nt: TGCAGCGAGCTGGACAGCATCTCCACTGAAGCTTTCTTT
clone_size: -; d_call: -; v_call: TRBV28; j_call: TRBJ2-3; cdr3_aa: CASMEGSDTQYF; cdr3_nt: TGTGCCAGCATGGAGGGGTCAGATACGCAGTATTTT
clone_size: once; d_call: TRBD1; v_call: TRBV28; j_call: TRBJ1-5; cdr3_aa: CAGTADRNDQPQHF; cdr3_nt: TGTGCCGGTACCGCGGACAGGAATGATCAGCCCCAGCATTTT
clone_size: -; d_call: TRBD2; v_call: TRBV18; j_call: TRBJ2-1; cdr3_aa: CASSPVGLAGGYEQFF; cdr3_nt: TGTGCCAGCTCACCCGTAGGACTAGCGGGGGGCTATGAGCAGTTCTTC
clone_size: -; d_call: TRBD2; v_call: TRBV6-1; j_call: TRBJ2-3; cdr3_aa: CASTLAGEGDTQYF; cdr3_nt: TGTGCCAGCACCCTAGCGGGGGAGGGAGATACGCAGTATTTT
clone_size: -; d_call: -; v_call: TRBV2; j_call: TRBJ2-2; cdr3_aa: CASAQGQHTGELFF; cdr3_nt: TGTGCCAGCGCCCAAGGACAGCACACCGGGGAGCTGTTTTTT
clone_size: -; d_call: -; v_call: TRBV6-5; j_call: TRBJ1-1; cdr3_aa: CASSYSAGESTEAFF; cdr3_nt: TGTGCCAGCAGTTACTCGGCAGGGGAAAGCACTGAAGCTTTCTTT
clone_size: -; d_call: TRBD1; v_call: TRBV19; j_call: TRBJ1-2; cdr3_aa: CASRMTGGIYGYTF; cdr3_nt: TGTGCCAGTCGGATGACAGGGGGAATCTATGGCTACACCTTC
clone_size: -; d_call: -; v_call: TRBV19; j_call: TRBJ2-1; cdr3_aa: CASSISGDPYNEQFF; cdr3_nt: TGTGCCAGTAGTATTAGCGGAGATCCGTACAATGAGCAGTTCTTC
clone_size: -; d_call: -; v_call: TRBV7-9; j_call: TRBJ1-1; cdr3_aa: CASSLDLNTEAFF; cdr3_nt: TGTGCCAGCAGCTTAGACTTGAACACTGAAGCTTTCTTT
clone_size: once; d_call: -; v_call: TRBV2; j_call: TRBJ1-5; cdr3_aa: CASRGEASGGQPQHF; cdr3_nt: TGTGCCAGCAGGGGAGAGGCTTCAGGTGGTCAGCCCCAGCATTTT
clone_size: -; d_call: TRBD1; v_call: TRBV7-2; j_call: TRBJ2-2; cdr3_aa: CASSLGTGVYTGELFF; cdr3_nt: TGTGCCAGCAGCTTAGGGACAGGGGTCTACACCGGGGAGCTGTTTTTT
clone_size: -; d_call: TRBD1; v_call: TRBV28; j_call: TRBJ1-1; cdr3_aa: CASRTGGTDTEAFF; cdr3_nt: TGTGCCAGCAGGACAGGGGGAACGGACACTGAAGCTTTCTTT
clone_size: once; d_call: -; v_call: TRBV7-2; j_call: TRBJ1-3; cdr3_aa: CASRLDSSGNTIYF; cdr3_nt: TGTGCCAGCAGATTAGACAGCTCTGGAAACACCATATATTTT
clone_size: -; d_call: TRBD1; v_call: TRBV9; j_call: TRBJ2-5; cdr3_aa: CASSPEGQGQETQYF; cdr3_nt: TGTGCCAGCAGCCCAGAGGGACAGGGACAAGAGACCCAGTACTTC
clone_size: -; d_call: TRBD2; v_call: TRBV7-2; j_call: TRBJ2-5; cdr3_aa: CASSLSGGPGETQYF; cdr3_nt: TGTGCCAGCAGCTTGAGCGGGGGGCCGGGGGAGACCCAGTACTTC
clone_size: -; d_call: TRBD2; v_call: TRBV7-7; j_call: TRBJ2-2; cdr3_aa: CASRSLAGGYTGELFF; cdr3_nt: TGTGCTAGCAGATCCCTAGCGGGGGGGTACACCGGGGAGCTGTTTTTT